This record looks at one T cell receptor beta chain sequence and its context. Method: immunoSEQ multiplex PCR; TCRdb's copy keeps in-frame clones and lacks some. The sample records fewer than 250,000 clones, over 80% being singletons. Cohorts were based on clinical histories the participants reported. The data belong to a study of blood T cell repertoires in COVID-19. The CDR3 contains 15 residues. With 4 bases removed from V and 7 bases from J, the gap between germline ends came to 16 bases. Germline-derived CDR1 and CDR2 are LNHDA and SQIVND (reference sequence). This receptor was identified in a woman in her twenties or thirties with acute COVID-19. This rearrangement joins TRBV19 to TRBJ1-4; maybe TRBD1 (6 bases). Sample: PBMCs or T cells enriched from blood (not recorded which). The CDR3: CASSTQLGATEKLFF. As DNA, the CDR3 is TGTGCCAGTAGTACCCAGCTGGGGGCTACTGAAAAACTGTTTTTT.